This TCR beta chain was recorded in a study of cytomegalovirus exposure and HLA in healthy donors. Study results and limitations: Some V segments, TRBV6-2 and TRBV6-3 among them, were indistinguishable and were therefore excluded. The authors assumed roughly uniform sequencing depth across donors for presence/absence analyses. Judged likely to be a sequencing artifact was a cluster of highly shared sequence variants. Later genetic work tied a missense DCLRE1C variant to beta-chain V and J trimming.

A multiplex PCR was run with 60 Vbeta primers and 13 Jbeta primers. TCRdb keeps only in-frame clones here, not all; method: immunoSEQ multiplex PCR. The data contain about 120,000 clones, roughly a tenth of them singletons. The CDR3 loop spans 14 amino acids. The J segment lost 5 bases and the V segment lost 6 bases, leaving 6 bases of the junction unmatched. From germline, CDR1 is MNHNS and CDR2 SASEGT. This clone turned up a few times. Its antigen is as yet unknown. Sequencing was carried out using PBMCs. The clonotype comes from a young man in good health and CMV-seronegative. The rearrangement uses TRBV6-1 and TRBJ2-2; 7 bases map to TRBD2. The CDR3 DNA is TGTGCCAGCAGAAGAGGAGCGGGAACCGGGGAGCTGTTTTTT. Translated, it gives CASRRGAGTGELFF.